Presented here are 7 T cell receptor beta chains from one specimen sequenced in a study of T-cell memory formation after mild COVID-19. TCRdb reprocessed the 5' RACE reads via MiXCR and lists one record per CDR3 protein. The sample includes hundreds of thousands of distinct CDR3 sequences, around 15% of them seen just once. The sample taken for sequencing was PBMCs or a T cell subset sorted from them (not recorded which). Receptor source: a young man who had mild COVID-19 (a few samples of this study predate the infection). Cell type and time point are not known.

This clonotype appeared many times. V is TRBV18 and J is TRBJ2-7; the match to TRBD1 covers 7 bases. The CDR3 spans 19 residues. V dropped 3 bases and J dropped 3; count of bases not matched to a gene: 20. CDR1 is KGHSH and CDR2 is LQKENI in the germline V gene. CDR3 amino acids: CASSPTLKGQTLDDYEQYV. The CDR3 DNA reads TGTGCCAGCTCACCCACCCTTAAGGGACAGACCCTTGACGACTACGAGCAGTACGTC.

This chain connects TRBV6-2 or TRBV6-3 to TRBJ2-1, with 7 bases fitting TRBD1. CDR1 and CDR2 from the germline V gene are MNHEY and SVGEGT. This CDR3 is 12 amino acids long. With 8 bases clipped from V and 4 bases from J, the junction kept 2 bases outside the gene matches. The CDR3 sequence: CASVDRYNEQFF. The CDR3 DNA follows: TGTGCCAGCGTGGACAGGTACAATGAGCAGTTCTTC.

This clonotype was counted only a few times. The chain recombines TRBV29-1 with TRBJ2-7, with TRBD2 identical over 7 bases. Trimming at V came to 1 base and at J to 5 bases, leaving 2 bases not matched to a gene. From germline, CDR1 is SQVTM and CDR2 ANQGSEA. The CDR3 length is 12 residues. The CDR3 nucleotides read TGCAGCGTTGAAGGGAGCGGGAACGAGCAGTACTTC. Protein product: CSVEGSGNEQYF.

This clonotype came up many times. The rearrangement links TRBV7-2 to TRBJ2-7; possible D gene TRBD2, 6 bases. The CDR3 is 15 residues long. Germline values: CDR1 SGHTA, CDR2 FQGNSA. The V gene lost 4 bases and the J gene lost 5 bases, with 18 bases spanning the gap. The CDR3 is CASSSNSGGGDEQYV. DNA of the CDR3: TGTGCCAGCAGCTCAAACTCAGGCGGAGGGGACGAGCAGTACGTC.

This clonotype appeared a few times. DNA for the CDR3: TGCGCCAGCAGCGCACAGGGGGCTGAAAACATTCAGTACTTC. Translating it yields CASSAQGAENIQYF. The chain uses TRBV5-1 and TRBJ2-4; TRBD1 agrees at 9 bases. V gave up 4 bases and J gave up 5 bases; unmatched junction bases: 4. The germline CDR1 and CDR2 sequences are SGHRS and YFSETQ. The CDR3 sequence is 14 residues long.

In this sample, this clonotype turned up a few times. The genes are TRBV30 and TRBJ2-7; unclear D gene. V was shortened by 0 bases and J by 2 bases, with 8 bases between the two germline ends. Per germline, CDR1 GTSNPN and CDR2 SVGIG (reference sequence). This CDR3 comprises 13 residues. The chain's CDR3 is CAWSVSSPYEQYF. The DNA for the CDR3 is TGTGCCTGGAGTGTAAGTTCACCCTACGAGCAGTACTTC.

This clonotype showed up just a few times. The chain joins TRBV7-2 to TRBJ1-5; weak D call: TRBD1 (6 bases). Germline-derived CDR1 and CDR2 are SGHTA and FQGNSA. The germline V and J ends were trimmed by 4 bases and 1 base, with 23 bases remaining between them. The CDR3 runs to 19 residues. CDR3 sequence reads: CASSSTTGTRGRSNQPQHF. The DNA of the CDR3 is TGTGCCAGCAGCTCCACAACCGGGACAAGGGGCCGGAGCAATCAGCCCCAGCATTTT.